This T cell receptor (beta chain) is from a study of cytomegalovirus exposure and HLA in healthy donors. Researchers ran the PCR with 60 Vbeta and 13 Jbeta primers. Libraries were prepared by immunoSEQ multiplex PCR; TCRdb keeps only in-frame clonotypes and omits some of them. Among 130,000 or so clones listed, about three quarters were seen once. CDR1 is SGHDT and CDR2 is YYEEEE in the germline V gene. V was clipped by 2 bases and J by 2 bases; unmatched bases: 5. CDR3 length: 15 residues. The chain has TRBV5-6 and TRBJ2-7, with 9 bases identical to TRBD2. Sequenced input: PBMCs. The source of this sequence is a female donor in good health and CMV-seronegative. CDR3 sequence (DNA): TGTGCCAGCAGCTTCCGACTAGCGGTTACCTACGAGCAGTACTTC. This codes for CASSFRLAVTYEQYF.